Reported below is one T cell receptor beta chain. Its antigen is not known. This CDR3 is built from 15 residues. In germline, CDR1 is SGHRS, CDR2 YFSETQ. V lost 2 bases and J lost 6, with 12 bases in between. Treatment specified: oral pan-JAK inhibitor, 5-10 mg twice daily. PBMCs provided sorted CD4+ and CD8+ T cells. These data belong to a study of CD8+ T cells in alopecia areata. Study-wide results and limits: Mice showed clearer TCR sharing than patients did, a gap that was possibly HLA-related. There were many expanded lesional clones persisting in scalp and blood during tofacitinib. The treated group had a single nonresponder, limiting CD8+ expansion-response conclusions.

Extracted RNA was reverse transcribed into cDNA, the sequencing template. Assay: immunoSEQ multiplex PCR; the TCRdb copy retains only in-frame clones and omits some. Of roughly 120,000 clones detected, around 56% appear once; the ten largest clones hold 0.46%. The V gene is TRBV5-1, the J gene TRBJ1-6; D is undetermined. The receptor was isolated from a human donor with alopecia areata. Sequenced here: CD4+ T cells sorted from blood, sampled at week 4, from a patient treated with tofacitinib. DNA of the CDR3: TGCGCCAGCAGCTTTTCCGGCGGGAGTAATTCACCCCTCCACTTT. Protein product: CASSFSGGSNSPLHF.